These T cell receptor beta chains were read from a single sample in a study of blood T cell repertoires in COVID-19. Repertoires were generated with immunoSEQ multiplex PCR, while TCRdb's copy carries only in-frame clones and drops some. The data contain about 170,000 clones, around 86% of them seen just once; the ten biggest clones take up more than 6.5%. The source material was peripheral blood. The receptors derive from an elderly woman in a cohort sampled during active or convalescent COVID-19. Each CDR3 is given with its conserved first and last residue. The order of the fields is clone size, V gene, D gene, J gene, CDR3 length, CDR3 protein, CDR3 DNA. The D gene is left open where the match is weak. Part of the rows lack a size; the others show once, few, many or a class for expanded clones.

NA	TRBV15	NA	TRBJ1-5	15	CATSSGAWDDQPQHF	TGTGCCACCAGTAGCGGGGCCTGGGATGATCAGCCCCAGCATTTT
few	TRBV19	TRBD2	TRBJ2-2	15	CASRRAGVEAGELFF	TGTGCCAGTAGGAGAGCGGGAGTAGAGGCCGGGGAGCTGTTTTTT
NA	TRBV6-5	NA	TRBJ2-1	12	CATHRGSNEQFF	TGTGCCACCCATCGGGGGAGCAATGAGCAGTTCTTC
NA	TRBV21-1	NA	TRBJ1-6	18	CASSKGEGGGRKNSPLHF	TGTGCCAGCAGCAAAGGGGAGGGCGGGGGCCGGAAGAATTCACCCCTCCACTTT
NA	TRBV28	TRBD1	TRBJ1-5	16	CASPPRQGDSNQPQHF	TGTGCCAGCCCTCCGAGACAGGGGGATAGCAATCAGCCCCAGCATTTT
NA	TRBV6-4	TRBD1	TRBJ2-2	14	CASSAEQGAGELFF	TGTGCCAGCAGCGCCGAACAGGGGGCCGGGGAGCTGTTTTTT
NA	TRBV10-1	TRBD2	TRBJ2-2	16	CASSGGGTANTGELFF	TGCGCCAGCAGTGGGGGGGGGACGGCGAACACCGGGGAGCTGTTTTTT
NA	TRBV19	TRBD2	TRBJ2-1	12	CASTTGGNEQFF	TGTGCCAGTACCACGGGGGGCAATGAGCAGTTCTTC
few	TRBV6-1	NA	TRBJ1-1	16	CASSGWTVGMNTEAFF	TGTGCCAGCAGTGGGTGGACAGTGGGGATGAACACTGAAGCTTTCTTT
NA	TRBV10-3	NA	TRBJ2-5	16	CAISGNGGPIQETQYF	TGTGCCATCAGTGGGAACGGGGGGCCTATCCAAGAGACCCAGTACTTC
NA	TRBV30	NA	TRBJ1-5	16	CAWSVRRTGKGQPQHF	TGTGCCTGGAGTGTACGTCGTACAGGGAAAGGTCAGCCCCAGCATTTT
NA	TRBV9	TRBD1	TRBJ1-1	13	CASPNGQDTEAFF	TGTGCCAGCCCGAACGGACAGGACACTGAAGCTTTCTTT
NA	TRBV5-1	NA	TRBJ1-4	14	CASSLSQSNEKLFF	TGCGCCAGCAGCTTGTCCCAGTCTAATGAAAAACTGTTTTTT
NA	TRBV25-1	NA	TRBJ2-2	16	CASSEYVQGNTGELFF	TGTGCCAGCAGTGAATATGTACAGGGGAACACCGGGGAGCTGTTTTTT
NA	TRBV5-4	NA	TRBJ1-2	13	CASSFPPSYGYTF	TGTGCCAGCAGCTTCCCCCCATCCTATGGCTACACCTTC
NA	TRBV7-9	TRBD1	TRBJ2-5	15	CASRWGQGRQETQYF	TGTGCCAGCAGGTGGGGACAGGGGCGGCAAGAGACCCAGTACTTC
NA	TRBV5-4	NA	TRBJ1-2	16	CASSQGGAPHNYGYTF	TGTGCCAGCAGCCAAGGGGGGGCACCACATAACTATGGCTACACCTTC
NA	TRBV19	NA	TRBJ2-5	12	CASSSGRETQYF	TGTGCCAGTAGTTCAGGCCGGGAGACCCAGTACTTC
NA	TRBV6-2/TRBV6-3	TRBD1	TRBJ1-5	13	CASSRVGTVAQHF	TGTGCCAGCAGTCGAGTCGGGACAGTAGCCCAGCATTTT
NA	TRBV3-1/TRBV3-2	NA	TRBJ2-3	12	CASSRLADTQYF	TGTGCCAGCAGCCGACTTGCAGATACGCAGTATTTT
NA	TRBV6-2/TRBV6-3	NA	TRBJ2-1	16	CASSNRFRATYNEQFF	TGTGCCAGCAGTAACCGCTTCCGTGCTACCTACAATGAGCAGTTCTTC
NA	TRBV21-1	NA	TRBJ1-6	15	CASSKLGQVGSPLHF	TGTGCCAGCAGCAAACTAGGACAGGTAGGTTCACCCCTCCACTTT
NA	TRBV11-2	NA	TRBJ1-6	17	CASSLRTFTSYNSPLHF	TGTGCCAGCAGCTTACGCACATTCACCTCCTATAATTCACCCCTCCACTTT
NA	TRBV3-1/TRBV3-2	NA	TRBJ2-2	14	CASSQDQGSGELFF	TGTGCCAGCAGCCAAGATCAGGGGTCCGGGGAGCTGTTTTTT
once	TRBV11-3	NA	TRBJ1-1	11	CASSEGVEAFF	TGTGCCAGCAGCGAGGGAGTTGAAGCTTTCTTT
NA	TRBV5-1	TRBD1	TRBJ2-1	15	CASSSPSTGRNEQFF	TGCGCCAGCAGCTCACCCTCGACAGGGAGAAATGAGCAGTTCTTC
once	TRBV19	TRBD1	TRBJ1-2	14	CASSKRDRDHGYTF	TGTGCCAGTAGTAAACGGGACAGGGATCATGGCTACACCTTC
once	TRBV9	NA	TRBJ2-3	15	CASNKGVASTDTQYF	TGTGCCAGCAACAAGGGGGTAGCTAGCACAGATACGCAGTATTTT